A single T cell receptor beta chain is shown here with its context. These data belong to a study of technical replicates of blood from four donors. V was trimmed by 4 bases and J by 4 bases, leaving 12 bases between them. Germline V gene lookup returns CDR1 MGHRA and CDR2 YSYEKL. This CDR3 spans 14 amino acids. TCRdb keeps only in-frame clones here, not all; method: immunoSEQ multiplex PCR. The repertoire holds about 88,000 clones, with 85% to 95% as singletons. The TCR sequence derives from a human donor in good health. This chain joins TRBV4-1 and TRBJ2-3, with D tentatively TRBD2 (6 bases). The sequencing sample was made of T cells isolated from PBMCs. CDR3 in amino acids: CASSRNPGADTQYF. The CDR3 DNA is TGCGCCAGCAGCCGAAACCCGGGAGCAGATACGCAGTATTTT.